Below, 10 T cell receptor beta chains from the same sample are listed, as sequenced in a study of siplizumab effects on memory and regulatory T cells. The assay was immunoSEQ multiplex PCR, and TCRdb's table has in-frame clones only and misses some. The data contain about 100,000 clones, about 95% of them singletons. Sequenced: non-Treg CD4+ T cells sorted from blood. Receptors were obtained from a human donor in good health.

J is TRBJ1-2 and V is TRBV5-5; 8 positions match TRBD1. From germline, CDR1 is SGHKS and CDR2 YYEKEE (reference sequence). V shed 4 bases and J 2 bases; nucleotides not matched to a gene: 4. The CDR3 consists of 14 residues. The CDR3 nucleotides are TGTGCCAGCAGCGCCACAGGGGGAAACTATGGCTACACCTTC. Protein: CASSATGGNYGYTF.

The chain carries TRBV7-3 and TRBJ2-1, with 9 positions matching TRBD1. The J segment lost 9 bases and the V segment lost 2 bases, leaving 11 bases of the junction unmatched. This CDR3 is 16 amino acids long. Germline V lookup: CDR1 SGHTA, CDR2 FQGTGA. This CDR3 reads CASSLQPGQGSVEQFF. The CDR3 DNA follows: TGTGCCAGCAGCTTACAACCGGGACAGGGCTCTGTTGAGCAGTTCTTC.

In nucleotides, the CDR3 is TGTGCCAGCAGCTTTACCGGGACTAGAGCAGATACGCAGTATTTT. Its protein product is CASSFTGTRADTQYF. The rearrangement links TRBV9 to TRBJ2-3, with TRBD2 matching over 8 bases. After removal of 4 bases from V and 4 bases from J, the junction contained 8 bases not matched to a gene. This CDR3 is built from 15 residues. The germline V gene has CDR1 SGDLS and CDR2 YYNGEE.

The CDR3 region has the DNA TGTGCCAGCTCACAGGGGGAGACCCTGTTGGATGGCTACACCTTC. Amino acid sequence: CASSQGETLLDGYTF. The chain couples TRBV28 to TRBJ1-2, with 8 nucleotides matching TRBD1. The trim removed 8 bases at V and 6 bases at J, leaving 14 bases unmatched. Germline CDR1 reads MDHEN; CDR2 reads SYDVKM. This CDR3 is built from 15 residues.

This chain uses TRBV10-3 with TRBJ2-1, with TRBD2 as a possible D gene (6 bases). Trimming left V 0 bases short and J 4 bases short, with 10 bases between. Germline V lookup: CDR1 ENHRY, CDR2 SYGVKD. The CDR3 totals 15 residues. This CDR3 reads CAISESKEGYNEQFF. The CDR3 DNA reads as TGTGCCATCAGTGAGTCGAAGGAGGGTTACAATGAGCAGTTCTTC.

The chain carries TRBV28 and TRBJ2-3; D is ambiguous. The CDR3 consists of 15 residues. The V gene lost 3 bases and the J gene lost 1 base, with 11 bases spanning the gap. Per germline, CDR1 MDHEN and CDR2 SYDVKM. The CDR3 DNA is TGTGCCAGCAGTTTTCCACAGTCAGGCACAGATACGCAGTATTTT. The encoded protein is CASSFPQSGTDTQYF.

V usage is TRBV6-5 and J usage is TRBJ2-3, with 10 bases fitting TRBD2. The CDR3 has 14 residues. Germline lookup yields CDR1 MNHEY and CDR2 SVGAGI. V dropped 4 bases and J dropped 8; count of bases not matched to a gene: 6. The CDR3 reads CASSFSGRPGTQYF. The DNA for the CDR3 is TGTGCCAGCAGTTTTAGCGGGAGGCCAGGTACGCAGTATTTT.

The chain recombines TRBV5-1 with TRBJ2-1; 7 bases line up with TRBD1. V was pared by 0 bases and J by 3 bases, with 3 bases of the junction left unmatched. This CDR3 has 15 residues. Germline V lookup: CDR1 SGHRS, CDR2 YFSETQ. CDR3 sequence reads: CASSLEGAGYNEQFF. CDR3 nucleotides: TGCGCCAGCAGCTTGGAGGGGGCAGGCTACAATGAGCAGTTCTTC.

The chain recombines TRBV6-1 with TRBJ2-7; D is perhaps TRBD2 (5 bases). Germline V gene sequence: CDR1 MNHNS, CDR2 SASEGT. Trimming removed 7 bases from V and 3 bases from J, with 16 bases in between. The CDR3 is 14 residues long. CDR3 sequence (DNA): TGTGCCAGCAACACTAGGGTGGGCGGCTACGAGCAGTACTTC. Protein sequence: CASNTRVGGYEQYF.

The rearrangement joins TRBV9 to TRBJ2-4, with TRBD2 matching over 10 bases. The CDR3 runs 16 residues. The J segment lost 1 base and the V segment lost 3 bases, leaving 4 bases of the junction unmatched. Germline values: CDR1 SGDLS, CDR2 YYNGEE. The CDR3 DNA follows: TGTGCCAGCAGCGCTAGCGGGAGCGCTGCCAAAAACATTCAGTACTTC. It translates to CASSASGSAAKNIQYF.